This T cell receptor beta chain was captured in a study of blood T cell repertoires in COVID-19. Whole-study context: From T cells, B-cell-depleted T cells, or PBMCs came the material, which was cDNA or gDNA.

The CDR3 loop spans 13 amino acids. The germline gives CDR1 SGHTA, CDR2 FQGNSA. V trimming: 5 bases; J trimming: 3 bases; junction bases outside the gene matches: 3. Per the study methods: Cell counts per sample came from amplifying reference gene primers. Libraries were prepared by immunoSEQ multiplex PCR; TCRdb keeps only in-frame clonotypes and omits some of them. That table furnishes V, J and clone size, whereas the DNA furnished D and trimming. The sample shows 85,000 to 120,000 clones, roughly 87% of them seen only once. Sample: peripheral blood. This sequence was found in a man in his fifties with active COVID-19. The chain uses TRBV7-2 and TRBJ1-2, with 7 bases lining up with TRBD1. As DNA, the CDR3 is TGTGCCAGCAGCCCGGACAGGTACTATGGCTACACCTTC. Amino acids: CASSPDRYYGYTF.